This entry concerns a single TCR beta chain. These data originate in a study of patients and donors after allogeneic stem cell transplantation. A single record per CDR3 protein comes from TCRdb applying MiXCR to the RT-PCR reads. The sample consists of about 57,000 distinct CDR3 sequences, 13% of them appearing once. This CDR3 has 15 residues. V was trimmed by 1 base and J by 4 bases, leaving 12 bases between them. Germline CDR1 reads SGHDT; CDR2 reads YYEEEE. The sequence was obtained from a human donor who was either an allogeneic HSCT recipient or a stem cell or donor lymphocyte infusion donor (not recorded which). It is not recorded whose cells these are; they may come from a transplant donor. The specimen sequenced was blood, either unsorted or a sorted T cell fraction (not recorded which). This sequence joins TRBV5-6 and TRBJ2-1; D is undetermined. The CDR3 spells CASSLIGVKYNEQFF. The CDR3 nucleotides are TGTGCCAGCAGCTTGATTGGGGTAAAGTACAATGAGCAGTTCTTC.